The rows below give T cell receptor beta chains drawn from one sample of a study of T cells after yellow fever vaccination. TCRdb redid the calling of the 5' RACE reads with MiXCR, one entry per CDR3 protein. The sample contains more than 65,000 distinct CDR3 sequences, more than 5.5% of which appear only once. Sequencing was performed on CD8+ T cells sorted from PBMCs, taken more than 8 days after the first yellow fever vaccination. These receptors came from a man between 18 and 35 years old who received the YFV17D yellow fever vaccine. The CDR3 runs from the conserved cysteine through the conserved F or W. The order of the fields is clone size, V gene, D gene, J gene, CDR3 protein, CDR3 DNA. D genes are given only for firm matches. Not all rows give a size; the values are once, few, many and, for expanded clones, a class.

>many|TRBV11-2|TRBD2|TRBJ2-2
CASSSPAESGGWTGELFF
TGTGCCAGCAGCTCCCCCGCAGAGTCGGGGGGATGGACCGGGGAGCTGTTTTTT
>many|TRBV18|TRBD1|TRBJ2-7
CASSPTGTGAYEQYF
TGTGCCAGCTCACCGACCGGGACAGGGGCCTACGAGCAGTACTTC
>many|TRBV27|-|TRBJ2-3
CASSSLTRTDTQYF
TGTGCCAGCAGTTCCCTGACTAGAACAGATACGCAGTATTTT
>few|TRBV6-5|-|TRBJ2-3
CASSRNTDTQYF
TGTGCCAGCAGTCGGAATACAGATACGCAGTATTTT
>few|TRBV7-8|TRBD1|TRBJ2-1
CASSLDRGQGHNEQFF
TGTGCCAGCAGCTTAGATCGGGGACAGGGGCACAATGAGCAGTTCTTC
>-|TRBV12-3/TRBV12-4|TRBD2|TRBJ2-1
CASILGLAGGDEQFF
TGTGCCAGCATCCTGGGACTAGCGGGGGGGGATGAGCAGTTCTTC
>many|TRBV5-8|-|TRBJ2-1
CASSLALGLEQFF
TGTGCCAGCAGCTTGGCGCTGGGGCTCGAGCAGTTCTTC
>-|TRBV20-1|TRBD2|TRBJ2-1
CSAPESLRGGGGEQFF
TGCAGTGCGCCTGAGAGTCTGCGGGGGGGAGGGGGTGAGCAGTTCTTC
>few|TRBV4-2|TRBD2|TRBJ2-3
CASSQEGLARTDTQYF
TGTGCCAGCAGCCAGGAGGGACTAGCCCGCACAGATACGCAGTATTTT
>-|TRBV20-1|-|TRBJ1-2
CSARDPYAGVGGYTF
TGCAGTGCTAGAGATCCATATGCAGGGGTTGGCGGCTACACCTTC
>-|TRBV23-1|-|TRBJ2-1
CASSQLRGTFNNEQFF
TGCGCCAGCAGTCAGTTAAGGGGGACTTTTAACAATGAGCAGTTCTTC
>many|TRBV4-2|-|TRBJ2-5
CASADLTGQETQYF
TGTGCCTCAGCGGACCTAACGGGCCAAGAGACCCAGTACTTC
>many|TRBV6-5|-|TRBJ2-2
CASSYGGAGELFF
TGTGCCAGCAGTTACGGGGGTGCCGGGGAGCTGTTTTTT
>few|TRBV4-3|-|TRBJ2-3
CASSQEMAGLNTRTDTQYF
TGCGCCAGCAGCCAAGAGATGGCAGGGTTAAATACCCGCACAGATACGCAGTATTTT
>few|TRBV14|-|TRBJ1-1
CASSQVRREAFF
TGTGCCAGCAGCCAAGTGCGGAGAGAAGCTTTCTTT
>many|TRBV5-6|-|TRBJ2-7
CASSLGAGIHEQYF
TGTGCCAGCAGCTTGGGTGCAGGTATCCACGAGCAGTACTTC
>many|TRBV3-1|TRBD1|TRBJ1-1
CASSQRTGKTEAFF
TGTGCCAGCAGCCAACGGACAGGGAAGACTGAAGCTTTCTTT
>-|TRBV3-1|TRBD1|TRBJ1-6
CASSPARQGGNSPLHF
TGTGCCAGCAGCCCGGCCAGACAGGGGGGGAATTCACCCCTCCACTTT
>few|TRBV7-3|-|TRBJ2-5
CASSEVIGGKETQYF
TGTGCCAGCAGCGAAGTGATCGGGGGTAAAGAGACCCAGTACTTC
>many|TRBV6-1|TRBD1|TRBJ2-2
CASSAVGTGAGGELFF
TGTGCCAGCAGTGCCGTCGGGACAGGGGCGGGCGGGGAGCTGTTTTTT
>many|TRBV27|TRBD2|TRBJ2-5
CASSYGGGRETQYF
TGTGCCAGCAGTTACGGGGGGGGGCGGGAGACCCAGTACTTC
>-|TRBV15|TRBD2|TRBJ2-2
CATSPLAGETGELFF
TGTGCCACCAGCCCCTTGGCGGGGGAGACCGGGGAGCTGTTTTTT
>-|TRBV7-9|TRBD1|TRBJ2-3
CASSWGQGVPDTQYF
TGTGCCAGCAGCTGGGGACAGGGGGTCCCAGATACGCAGTATTTT
>many|TRBV7-2|-|TRBJ2-7
CASSLATDYEQYF
TGTGCCAGCAGCTTAGCAACAGACTACGAGCAGTACTTC
>few|TRBV5-1|TRBD1|TRBJ1-2
CASSLNEGASGYTF
TGCGCCAGCAGCTTGAATGAGGGGGCGAGTGGCTACACCTTC
>many|TRBV6-6|-|TRBJ1-1
CASSLTNTEAFF
TGTGCCAGCAGTCTCACCAACACTGAAGCTTTCTTT
>-|TRBV30|-|TRBJ2-7
CAWSTGAAYEQYF
TGTGCCTGGAGCACCGGGGCCGCCTACGAGCAGTACTTC
>many|TRBV12-3/TRBV12-4|-|TRBJ1-1
CASSSSGAAATEAFF
TGTGCCAGCAGTTCATCGGGGGCAGCGGCGACTGAAGCTTTCTTT
>many|TRBV12-3/TRBV12-4|-|TRBJ2-7
CASSSPGRMPYEQYF
TGTGCCAGCAGCTCGCCGGGACGGATGCCCTACGAGCAGTACTTC
>many|TRBV6-5|-|TRBJ2-2
CASTLLQGLGELFF
TGTGCCAGCACCTTACTCCAGGGGCTCGGGGAGCTGTTTTTT
>many|TRBV10-3|TRBD1|TRBJ2-2
CAISELTGGRTGELFF
TGTGCCATCAGTGAGCTGACAGGGGGCCGCACCGGGGAGCTGTTTTTT
>many|TRBV7-6|-|TRBJ1-1
CASSAAGRVNTEAFF
TGTGCCAGCAGCGCCGCAGGGAGGGTGAACACTGAAGCTTTCTTT
>many|TRBV7-9|-|TRBJ1-3
CASSDARLILGNTIYF
TGTGCCAGCAGCGACGCGAGACTGATTTTAGGAAACACCATATATTTT
>-|TRBV2|TRBD2|TRBJ2-3
CASPGGRSSTDTQYF
TGTGCCTCCCCAGGCGGGAGGTCTAGCACAGATACGCAGTATTTT
>-|TRBV12-3/TRBV12-4|-|TRBJ1-2
CASSFRGIKGYGYTF
TGTGCCAGCAGTTTTCGGGGGATCAAGGGGTATGGCTACACCTTC
>many|TRBV25-1|TRBD2|TRBJ2-1
CASSEGAGAKNEQFF
TGTGCCAGCAGTGAGGGAGCGGGGGCGAAAAATGAGCAGTTCTTC
>-|TRBV11-2|-|TRBJ2-7
CASSSGMGPSPSYEQYF
TGTGCCAGCAGCTCGGGGATGGGCCCATCTCCTAGCTACGAGCAGTACTTC
>many|TRBV7-3|-|TRBJ2-1
CASSLLEGHEQFF
TGTGCCAGCAGCTTATTGGAGGGGCATGAGCAGTTCTTC
>few|TRBV4-1|-|TRBJ2-7
CASSQVHLLREQYF
TGCGCCAGCAGCCAAGTGCACCTCCTACGAGAGCAGTACTTC
>-|TRBV3-1|-|TRBJ2-1
CASSQVAEAFPNEQFF
TGTGCCAGCAGCCAAGTTGCGGAGGCTTTTCCCAATGAGCAGTTCTTC
>many|TRBV6-1|TRBD2|TRBJ2-2
CASSGLAGDTGELFF
TGTGCCAGCAGTGGGCTAGCGGGGGACACCGGGGAGCTGTTTTTT
>few|TRBV5-1|TRBD2|TRBJ2-1
CASSSRTSGGLSYNEQFF
TGCGCCAGCAGCTCCCGAACTAGCGGGGGCCTCTCCTACAATGAGCAGTTCTTC
>many|TRBV30|-|TRBJ1-2
CAWSFRSQGHGYTF
TGTGCCTGGAGCTTCCGTTCGCAGGGGCATGGCTACACCTTC
>-|TRBV29-1|-|TRBJ1-2
CSGREGSGYTF
TGCAGCGGTCGAGAGGGAAGCGGCTACACCTTC
>many|TRBV10-3|-|TRBJ2-1
CAIPGLHPNEQFF
TGTGCCATACCGGGACTTCATCCCAATGAGCAGTTCTTC
>many|TRBV12-3/TRBV12-4|TRBD1|TRBJ2-3
CASSRRGQGPNPAQYF
TGTGCCAGCAGCCGGAGGGGACAGGGTCCAAATCCCGCGCAGTATTTT
>many|TRBV12-3/TRBV12-4|-|TRBJ2-5
CASSLFRRSGYF
TGTGCCAGCAGTTTGTTCCGCAGAAGCGGGTACTTC
>many|TRBV6-5|TRBD1|TRBJ1-1
CASSYSPDREDTEAFF
TGTGCCAGCAGTTACTCCCCGGACAGGGAGGACACTGAAGCTTTCTTT
>-|TRBV27|-|TRBJ2-7
CATRSPGGGIEQYF
TGTGCCACCAGAAGTCCAGGGGGGGGAATCGAGCAGTACTTC
>many|TRBV12-3/TRBV12-4|TRBD1|TRBJ2-7
CASSQYHRGF
TGTGCCAGCAGTCAATACCACAGGGGGTTC
>many|TRBV20-1|-|TRBJ1-2
CSSLRRIYGYTF
TGCAGTTCCCTTCGACGGATCTATGGCTACACCTTC
>many|TRBV5-1|TRBD1|TRBJ1-4
CASSTGTGGKKLFF
TGCGCCAGCAGCACCGGGACAGGGGGCAAAAAACTGTTTTTT